These 21 T cell receptor beta chains originate from one sample sequenced in a study of T cells after yellow fever vaccination. MiXCR, run by TCRdb on the 5' RACE reads, gives a single entry per CDR3 protein. The table includes around 590,000 distinct CDR3 sequences, approximately 13% detected once. The material was PBMCs, obtained on the day of the yellow fever booster vaccination. The receptor set was obtained from a man aged 30 to 39 who received the YFV17D yellow fever vaccine.

In its sample, this clonotype was seen many times. The J gene is TRBJ2-5, the V gene TRBV5-1; weak D call: TRBD2 (5 bases). The CDR3 contains 14 residues. The V and J ends lost 0 bases and 5 bases respectively, with 11 bases between them. Looked up from germline, CDR1 is SGHRS and CDR2 is YFSETQ. Here the CDR3 reads CASSLVPGRETQYF. In DNA form, the CDR3 reads TGCGCCAGCAGCTTGGTCCCGGGAAGGGAGACCCAGTACTTC.

This clonotype has a count of ten or more. Germline is not matched at one junction end, which may reflect a read error. The V gene is TRBV7-7, the J gene TRBJ1-1; D gene ambiguous. The CDR3 extends over 13 amino acids. Looked up from germline, CDR1 is SSHAT and CDR2 is FNYEAQ (reference sequence). The CDR3 region has the DNA TGTGCTAGCAGCTTGGGTGAGAGTACTGAAGCTTTCTTT. Protein sequence: CASSLGESTEAFF.

This clonotype was detected many times. The gene calls are TRBV12-3 or TRBV12-4 and TRBJ2-2, with 7 positions matching TRBD2. This CDR3 contains 16 residues. The J segment lost 6 bases and the V segment lost 2 bases, leaving 9 bases of the junction unmatched. CDR3 sequence: CASSLLGGSIAGELFF. CDR3 DNA: TGTGCCAGCAGTTTATTGGGGGGGAGTATCGCCGGGGAGCTGTTTTTT.

A few counts support this clonotype. V is TRBV6-2 or TRBV6-3 and J is TRBJ2-2; D might be TRBD2 (6 bases). Trimming left V 2 bases short and J 7 bases short, with 14 bases between. The germline gives CDR1 MNHEY, CDR2 SVGEGT. CDR3 length equals 15 residues. In nucleotides, the CDR3 is TGTGCCAGCAGTTACGGACTATCCATCGTCGGGGAGCTGTTTTTT. Translated: CASSYGLSIVGELFF.

The chain carries TRBV3-1 and TRBJ2-7, with D perhaps being TRBD1 or TRBD2 (6 bases each). CDR1 LGHDT and CDR2 YNNKEL come from the germline V gene (reference sequence). V lost 3 bases and J lost 3, with 12 bases in between. The CDR3 sequence is 14 residues long. This chain's CDR3 is CASSQTGGVYEQYF. The DNA of the CDR3 is TGTGCCAGCAGCCAGACAGGAGGGGTCTACGAGCAGTACTTC.

The sample holds a few counts of this clonotype. V usage is TRBV28 and J usage is TRBJ2-1, with 8 nucleotides matching TRBD1. Trimming removed 6 bases from V and 9 bases from J; junction bases left unmatched: 13. This CDR3 spans 15 amino acids. Germline lookup yields CDR1 MDHEN and CDR2 SYDVKM. CDR3: CASSPTGQGAGEQFF. CDR3 DNA: TGTGCCAGCAGCCCCACGGGGCAGGGGGCGGGTGAGCAGTTCTTC.

This clonotype showed up many times. The chain employs TRBV12-3 or TRBV12-4 and TRBJ2-2; TRBD1 matches at 7 bases. The CDR3 is 15 residues long. Trimming at V came to 3 bases and at J to 0 bases, leaving 1 base not matched to a gene. CDR3 residues: CASSLTGTNTGELFF. For the CDR3, the DNA is TGTGCCAGCAGTTTGACAGGGACGAACACCGGGGAGCTGTTTTTT.

The V gene is TRBV5-1, the J gene TRBJ2-2; TRBD1 aligns across 7 bases. J was trimmed by 0 bases and V by 3 bases; bases with no gene match: 8. The CDR3 extends over 17 amino acids. The germline gives CDR1 SGHRS, CDR2 YFSETQ. CDR3 DNA sequence: TGCGCCAGCAGCTCACATCCGGGACAGACGAACACCGGGGAGCTGTTTTTT. This translates into CASSSHPGQTNTGELFF.

A few counts support this clonotype. The chain uses TRBV28 and TRBJ2-2, with 13 nucleotides matching TRBD2. After removal of 4 bases from V and 6 bases from J, the junction contained 8 bases not matched to a gene. CDR1 is MDHEN, CDR2 SYDVKM, per germline. This CDR3 has 17 residues. The CDR3 coding sequence is TGTGCCAGCAGTTCCACACTAGCGGGAGGGTTGGCCGGGGAGCTGTTTTTT. This gives the protein CASSSTLAGGLAGELFF.

V is TRBV10-3 and J is TRBJ2-7; the D gene is possibly TRBD1 (6 bases). Germline lookup yields CDR1 ENHRY and CDR2 SYGVKD. Trimming cost V 4 bases and J 4 bases, with 14 bases left between them. This CDR3 contains 14 residues. In nucleotides, the CDR3 is TGTGCCATCAGTGGGGGGCAGGGATCTTACGAGCAGTACTTC. Translated: CAISGGQGSYEQYF.

This chain joins TRBV4-3 and TRBJ2-2; D may be TRBD2 (6 bases). The V gene lost 0 bases and the J gene lost 3 bases, with 11 bases spanning the gap. The CDR3 is made up of 16 amino acids. Looked up from germline, CDR1 is LGHNA and CDR2 is YSLEER. CDR3 loop: CASSQDTSPHTGELFF. CDR3 DNA sequence: TGCGCCAGCAGCCAAGATACTAGCCCCCACACCGGGGAGCTGTTTTTT.

This chain links TRBV29-1 with TRBJ2-1; TRBD2 aligns across 8 bases. Looked up from germline, CDR1 is SQVTM and CDR2 is ANQGSEA. Losses at the gene ends were 3 bases for V and 9 bases for J; bases not matched to a gene: 7. The CDR3 is made up of 13 amino acids. In DNA, the CDR3 is TGCAGCGTTGATGCCGGGAGGGCCACTGAGCAGTTCTTC. Protein sequence: CSVDAGRATEQFF.

This chain links TRBV12-3 or TRBV12-4 with TRBJ1-3; D unclear. The V and J ends lost 5 bases and 2 bases respectively, with 10 bases between them. The CDR3 contains 14 residues. CDR3 sequence (DNA): TGTGCCAGCAGTGGAAGACTAGCTGGAAACACCATATATTTT. This encodes CASSGRLAGNTIYF.

This clonotype occurred a few times. V is TRBV4-3 and J is TRBJ2-2; a weak D match, TRBD1 (6 bases). The germline gives CDR1 LGHNA, CDR2 YSLEER. Trimming removed 3 bases from V and 4 bases from J, with 12 bases in between. The CDR3 loop spans 15 amino acids. DNA of the CDR3: TGCGCCAGCAGCCAGGGCCAGGGGCTCACCGGGGAGCTGTTTTTT. It translates to CASSQGQGLTGELFF.

This clonotype turned up a few times. This sequence joins TRBV11-2 and TRBJ2-3, with D hard to call. Germline V gives CDR1 SGHAT, CDR2 FQNNGV. The V end was cut by 2 bases, the J end by 5 bases, with 5 bases between. This CDR3 has 12 amino acids. CDR3 loop: CASSLFGDTQYF. Here the CDR3 DNA reads TGTGCCAGCAGCTTATTCGGAGATACGCAGTATTTT.

This chain uses TRBV10-3 with TRBJ2-7; a weak D match, TRBD2 (6 bases). Looked up from germline, CDR1 is ENHRY and CDR2 is SYGVKD. CDR3 length equals 14 residues. Trimming stripped 4 bases from V and 2 bases from J, with 12 bases between. CDR3 in DNA: TGTGCCATCAGTGGGGCGTCTAGCGCCTACGAGCAGTACTTC. It specifies CAISGASSAYEQYF.

The chain has TRBV5-6 and TRBJ2-2, with 11 bases fitting TRBD2. CDR1 is SGHDT, CDR2 YYEEEE, per germline. The V and J ends lost 4 bases and 5 bases, in that order; junction bases with no gene match: 13. The CDR3 loop spans 18 amino acids. The CDR3 DNA reads as TGTGCCAGCAGCCACGCGAGACTAGCGGGAAAGAGAACCGGGGAGCTGTTTTTT. This translates into CASSHARLAGKRTGELFF.

The CDR3: CASPWESLRGYEQYF. The CDR3 DNA is TGTGCCAGCCCCTGGGAGAGTCTCAGGGGTTACGAGCAGTACTTC. The V gene is TRBV7-3, the J gene TRBJ2-7; D possibly corresponds to TRBD1 (6 bases). V lost 8 bases, J lost 4 bases, and 21 bases lay in between. CDR1 is SGHTA and CDR2 is FQGTGA in the germline V gene. The CDR3 covers 15 residues. The complete variable domain, with remaining parts taken from reference TRBV7-3 and TRBJ2-7, reads GAGVSQTPSNKVTEKGKYVELRCDPISGHTALYWYRQSLGQGPEFLIYFQGTGAADDSGLPNDRFFAVRPEGSVSTLKIQRTERGDSAVYLCASPWESLRGYEQYFGPGTRLTVT.

The V and J genes are TRBV19 and TRBJ2-5; TRBD2 aligns across 11 bases. This CDR3 is 14 amino acids long. The germline gives CDR1 LNHDA, CDR2 SQIVND (reference sequence). V lost 7 bases, J lost 5 bases, and 6 bases stayed unmatched. The CDR3 nucleotides read TGTGCCAGTAAAACTAGCGGGAGTGCGGAGACCCAGTACTTC. This sequence encodes CASKTSGSAETQYF.

This clonotype was seen only a few times. The chain is built from TRBV6-2 or TRBV6-3 and TRBJ2-7; 8 bases are a match to TRBD1. From germline, CDR1 is MNHEY and CDR2 SVGEGT. V lost 3 bases to trimming and J lost 5 bases; unmatched junction nucleotides: 3. The CDR3 extends over 13 amino acids. This CDR3 reads CASSYQGAHEQYF. The CDR3 DNA is TGTGCCAGCAGTTATCAGGGGGCCCACGAGCAGTACTTC.

This clonotype appeared many times. This chain links TRBV20-1 with TRBJ2-1; 8 nucleotides match TRBD2. Germline V lookup: CDR1 DFQATT, CDR2 SNEGSKA (reference sequence). With 6 bases clipped from V and 5 bases from J, the junction kept 12 bases outside the gene matches. This CDR3 contains 15 residues. The CDR3 here is CSAGTSGRADNEQFF. Here the CDR3 DNA reads TGCAGTGCCGGGACCAGCGGGAGAGCCGACAATGAGCAGTTCTTC.